This passage covers 27 T cell receptor beta chains from one sample sequenced in a study of shared clonotypes between healthy human individuals. Terminally differentiated effector memory CD45RA+ cells were left out of the naive CD8 fraction, which was CD45RO-negative and positively selected for CCR7. Profiling relied on immunoSEQ multiplex PCR, and the TCRdb table lists in-frame clones only, not all of them. The sample includes 1.5 million to 2.5 million clones, less than 95% of them seen just once. Sequences were obtained from naive CD8+ T cells sorted from blood. Receptors were obtained from a man aged 18 to 30 in good health.

About this clone: Other nucleotide sequences in the sample specify the same CDR3. The rearrangement links TRBV7-8 to TRBJ2-5; D gene ambiguous. Germline V gene lookup returns CDR1 SGHVS and CDR2 FQNEAQ. This CDR3 spans 14 amino acids. V lost 1 base and J lost 2, with 8 bases in between. CDR3 amino acids: CASSLVPEQETQYF. CDR3 sequence (DNA): TGTGCCAGCAGCTTAGTTCCTGAGCAAGAGACCCAGTACTTC.

This chain joins TRBV27 and TRBJ1-4; TRBD1 matches 7 bases. The CDR3 contains 15 residues. With V trimmed by 5 bases and J by 5 bases, 8 bases remained unmatched. CDR1 is MNHEY and CDR2 is SMNVEV in the germline V gene (reference sequence). CDR3 sequence reads: CASSPWEGGNEKLFF. DNA of the CDR3: TGTGCCAGCAGTCCGTGGGAAGGGGGCAATGAAAAACTGTTTTTT.

Points on this clone: The same CDR3 arises from other DNA sequences in this sample as well. J is TRBJ2-3 and V is TRBV30; unclear D gene. CDR1 is GTSNPN and CDR2 is SVGIG in the germline V gene (reference sequence). The V end was cut by 2 bases, the J end by 6 bases, with 9 bases between. The CDR3 is made up of 12 amino acids. The CDR3 protein is CAWSPAGDTQYF. DNA of the CDR3: TGTGCCTGGAGTCCCGCCGGTGATACGCAGTATTTT.

This chain links TRBV5-6 with TRBJ1-1, with D uncertain. In germline, CDR1 is SGHDT, CDR2 YYEEEE. The CDR3 totals 13 residues. The V gene lost 0 bases and the J gene lost 5 bases, with 8 bases spanning the gap. The CDR3 sequence: CASSLVWSTEAFF. In DNA, the CDR3 is TGTGCCAGCAGCTTGGTTTGGAGTACTGAAGCTTTCTTT.

J is TRBJ2-3 and V is TRBV5-1; 11 nucleotides align to TRBD2. From germline, CDR1 is SGHRS and CDR2 YFSETQ. After removal of 0 bases from V and 0 bases from J, the junction contained 6 bases not matched to a gene. The CDR3 sequence is 18 residues long. As DNA, the CDR3 is TGCGCCAGCAGCTTGGTAGCGGGGGGGCTATCCAGCACAGATACGCAGTATTTT. It codes for CASSLVAGGLSSTDTQYF.

The chain links TRBV19 to TRBJ1-5; D is unclear. The V end was cut by 3 bases, the J end by 3 bases, with 12 bases between. The CDR3 sequence is 15 residues long. The V gene's germline CDR1 is LNHDA and CDR2 SQIVND (reference sequence). This CDR3 reads CASSMGVVTNQPQHF. The CDR3 DNA reads as TGTGCCAGTAGTATGGGCGTTGTCACCAATCAGCCCCAGCATTTT. Full variable domain (rest looked up from reference TRBV19 and TRBJ1-5): DGGITQSPKYLFRKEGQNVTLSCEQNLNHDAMYWYRQDPGQGLRLIYYSQIVNDFQKGDIAEGYSVSREKKESFPLTVTSAQKNPTAFYLCASSMGVVTNQPQHFGDGTRLSIL.

The chain uses TRBV9 and TRBJ2-1; 7 bases agree with TRBD2. This CDR3 spans 15 amino acids. V lost 0 bases to trimming and J lost 8 bases; unmatched junction nucleotides: 8. CDR1 SGDLS and CDR2 YYNGEE come from the germline V gene. The CDR3 reads CASSVGGSEDDEQFF. In nucleotides, the CDR3 is TGTGCCAGCAGCGTAGGCGGGAGTGAGGATGATGAGCAGTTCTTC.

V is TRBV6-1 and J is TRBJ2-7; D may match TRBD1 or TRBD2 (5 bases each). The germline V gene has CDR1 MNHNS and CDR2 SASEGT. The CDR3 covers 14 residues. Trimming removed 3 bases at V and 6 bases at J, with 15 bases between. The chain's CDR3 is CASSDWGFEGEQYF. CDR3 nucleotides: TGTGCCAGCAGTGACTGGGGGTTTGAGGGCGAGCAGTACTTC.

V and J are TRBV2 and TRBJ2-7; D gene uncertain. Germline values: CDR1 SNHLY, CDR2 FYNNEI. This CDR3 has 12 residues. Between the trimmed V and J ends, which lost 4 bases and 7 bases, there was a span of 11 bases. The CDR3 reads CASSGLDEEQYF. The CDR3 DNA sequence: TGTGCCAGCAGTGGTCTGGATGAAGAGCAGTACTTC.

This CDR3 is CASSPNYEQFF. CDR3 nucleotide sequence: TGTGCCAGCAGCCCCAATTACGAGCAGTTCTTC. The chain joins TRBV7-2 to TRBJ2-1, with D unresolved. The germline V gene has CDR1 SGHTA and CDR2 FQGNSA. V shed 5 bases and J shed 10 bases, with 9 bases lying between them. The CDR3 contains 11 residues.

J is TRBJ2-3 and V is TRBV5-1, with a tentative D call TRBD1 (6 bases). Per the germline V gene, CDR1 is SGHRS and CDR2 is YFSETQ. V lost 4 bases, J lost 2 bases, and 17 bases lay in between. This CDR3 is built from 16 residues. CDR3 sequence: CASSLNTGWDTDTQYF. In nucleotides, the CDR3 is TGCGCCAGCAGCCTGAATACAGGGTGGGACACAGATACGCAGTATTTT.

The gene calls are TRBV15 and TRBJ2-5; TRBD1 matches at 10 bases. CDR3 length equals 16 residues. The V gene end was trimmed by 5 bases and the J gene end by 7 bases; junction bases not matched to a gene: 13. Germline V gene sequence: CDR1 LNHNV, CDR2 YYDKDF (reference sequence). The CDR3 sequence is CATSLTGTGARGTQYF. CDR3 bases: TGTGCCACCAGCCTGACCGGGACAGGGGCGCGTGGGACCCAGTACTTC.

This clone occurred once. The chain joins TRBV6-5 to TRBJ2-7, with D possibly being TRBD1 (6 bases). V lost 6 bases, J lost 7 bases, and 19 bases lay in between. This CDR3 region has 14 residues. The germline gives CDR1 MNHEY, CDR2 SVGAGI. The CDR3 bases are TGTGCCAGCAGCCGTAGACAGGTTTCAATTGAGCAGTACTTC. Its translation is CASSRRQVSIEQYF.

The chain has TRBV4-3 and TRBJ1-1, with unresolved D. The CDR3 has 15 amino acids. Germline lookup yields CDR1 LGHNA and CDR2 YSLEER. V was trimmed by 0 bases and J by 4 bases, leaving 12 bases between them. The CDR3 region is CASSQDFGSSTEAFF. The CDR3, as DNA: TGCGCCAGCAGCCAAGATTTTGGCAGCTCCACTGAAGCTTTCTTT.

CDR3 protein: CASSLDSSGNTIYF. CDR3 DNA sequence: TGTGCCAGCAGCTTGGACAGCTCTGGAAACACCATATATTTT. The chain employs TRBV7-3 and TRBJ1-3, with D maybe TRBD1 (6 bases). The CDR3 totals 14 residues. The germline gives CDR1 SGHTA, CDR2 FQGTGA. Between the trimmed V and J ends, which lost 3 bases and 0 bases, there was a span of 6 bases.

The chain joins TRBV4-3 to TRBJ2-3, with TRBD2 matching 14 bases. The length of the CDR3 is 17 residues. Germline assignment: CDR1 LGHNA and CDR2 YSLEER. The J segment lost 4 bases and the V segment lost 3 bases, leaving 6 bases of the junction unmatched. This CDR3 reads CASSQGTSGSIADTQYF. DNA for the CDR3: TGCGCCAGCAGCCAGGGGACTAGCGGGAGTATAGCAGATACGCAGTATTTT.

The CDR3 bases are TGTGCCTGGAGTGGACAGGGAGTTGGCTACACCTTC. This encodes CAWSGQGVGYTF. The V gene is TRBV30, the J gene TRBJ1-2, with TRBD1 identical over 7 bases. The CDR3 is made up of 12 amino acids. V shed 1 base, J shed 7 bases, and the junction held 3 bases outside the gene matches. Germline CDR1 is GTSNPN and CDR2 is SVGIG (reference sequence).

In the case of this clone: Other DNA sequences in the same sample also yield this CDR3. The chain couples TRBV6-1 to TRBJ2-3, with 11 bases lining up with TRBD2. The CDR3 loop spans 16 amino acids. V trimming: 3 bases; J trimming: 3 bases; junction bases outside the gene matches: 5. CDR1 and CDR2 from the germline V gene are MNHNS and SASEGT. As DNA, the CDR3 is TGTGCCAGCAGTGAGCTAGCGGGGGGCCCGACAGATACGCAGTATTTT. It yields the protein CASSELAGGPTDTQYF.

The gene calls are TRBV5-1 and TRBJ2-7, with no clear D. CDR1 SGHRS and CDR2 YFSETQ come from the germline V gene. The CDR3 is 14 amino acids. V was shortened by 6 bases and J by 3 bases, with 16 bases between the two germline ends. The CDR3 nucleotides read TGCGCCAGCATACGGGCTTCCTCGGTCTACGAGCAGTACTTC. The encoded protein is CASIRASSVYEQYF.

V usage is TRBV28 and J usage is TRBJ1-4, with D uncertain. The V gene's germline CDR1 is MDHEN and CDR2 SYDVKM. V gave up 3 bases and J gave up 7 bases, with 6 bases separating them. The CDR3 loop spans 12 amino acids. CDR3 residues: CASSLSGEKLFF. Written as DNA, the CDR3 is TGTGCCAGCAGTTTGTCAGGTGAAAAACTGTTTTTT.

This sequence joins TRBV19 and TRBJ1-5, with D maybe TRBD1 (5 bases). The length of the CDR3 is 13 residues. Germline loops: CDR1 LNHDA, CDR2 SQIVND (reference sequence). V lost 3 bases to trimming and J lost 6 bases, with 9 bases between them. The CDR3 bases are TGTGCCAGTAGTATGGGAGGGGCTCAGCCCCAGCATTTT. It specifies CASSMGGAQPQHF.

About this clone itself: Other DNA sequences in the same sample also yield this CDR3. The rearrangement uses TRBV13 and TRBJ1-5, with 9 bases lining up with TRBD1. V lost 0 bases to trimming and J lost 4 bases; unmatched junction nucleotides: 1. The length of the CDR3 is 15 residues. The germline gives CDR1 PRHDT, CDR2 FYEKMQ (reference sequence). CDR3 in DNA: TGTGCCAGCAGCTTAGGGACAGGGGGGAATCAGCCCCAGCATTTT. Protein product: CASSLGTGGNQPQHF.

The count of this clone is one. The genes are TRBV5-1 and TRBJ1-6; 8 bases agree with TRBD1. V shed 5 bases, J shed 8 bases, and the junction held 6 bases outside the gene matches. This CDR3 contains 14 residues. From germline, CDR1 is SGHRS and CDR2 YFSETQ. CDR3 residues: CASRVDREYSPLHF. The CDR3 bases are TGCGCCAGCAGAGTGGACAGGGAGTATTCACCCCTCCACTTT.

This rearrangement joins TRBV7-9 to TRBJ2-1, with a tentative D call TRBD2 (6 bases). V was shortened by 3 bases and J by 4 bases, with 13 bases between the two germline ends. Looked up from germline, CDR1 is SEHNR and CDR2 is FQNEAQ (reference sequence). This CDR3 has 15 amino acids. The CDR3 DNA is TGTGCCAGCAGCTTCACATCTAGCGTGTACAATGAGCAGTTCTTC. This translates into CASSFTSSVYNEQFF.

The chain joins TRBV13 to TRBJ2-7, with D perhaps matching TRBD1 (6 bases). CDR1 is PRHDT and CDR2 is FYEKMQ in the germline V gene (reference sequence). Trimming took off 3 bases at V and 2 bases at J, with 11 bases between the two ends. This CDR3 contains 14 residues. CDR3 amino acids: CASSFKTGTYEQYF. CDR3 nucleotide sequence: TGTGCCAGCAGCTTCAAGACAGGAACCTACGAGCAGTACTTC.

The CDR3 DNA follows: TGTGCCACCATGCGTTTAGCGGAGGGGACCTACGAGCAGTACTTC. Protein: CATMRLAEGTYEQYF. J is TRBJ2-7 and V is TRBV7-9; a weak D match, TRBD2 (6 bases). Trimming stripped 10 bases from V and 2 bases from J, with 21 bases between. This CDR3 contains 15 residues. Germline assignment: CDR1 SEHNR and CDR2 FQNEAQ (reference sequence).

The chain employs TRBV28 and TRBJ2-7; 7 bases match TRBD1. The germline V gene has CDR1 MDHEN and CDR2 SYDVKM. CDR3 length: 14 amino acids. Unmatched junction bases numbered 10, after V lost 5 bases and J lost 6 bases. CDR3 bases: TGTGCCAGCAGTCTTACAGGGGCCGGTAGCGAGCAGTACTTC. It yields the protein CASSLTGAGSEQYF.